The rows below give T cell receptor beta chains drawn from one sample of a study of shared clonotypes between healthy human individuals. Sequencing used immunoSEQ multiplex PCR; TCRdb keeps in-frame clones, though not all of them. The repertoire holds more than 2 million clones, approximately 94% seen once, with approximately 0.13% in the top ten. Sequencing used naive CD4+ T cells sorted from blood. These receptors were collected from a young man in good health. CDR3s include the opening cysteine and the closing phenylalanine or tryptophan.

j_gene: TRBJ2-7; v_gene: TRBV28; CDR3aa: CASSWEGLYEQYF
j_gene: TRBJ1-1; v_gene: TRBV7-9; CDR3aa: CASSPPNRGGTEAFF
j_gene: TRBJ2-5; v_gene: TRBV2; CDR3aa: CASSEEVLGGKETQYF
j_gene: TRBJ1-1; v_gene: TRBV9; CDR3aa: CASSGLSGVNTEAFF
j_gene: TRBJ1-1; v_gene: TRBV18; CDR3aa: CASSPLEGVEAFF
j_gene: TRBJ2-1; v_gene: TRBV10-2; CDR3aa: CASSGGLAENNEQFF
j_gene: TRBJ2-5; v_gene: TRBV7-2; CDR3aa: CASSLAYRVETQYF
j_gene: TRBJ2-7; v_gene: TRBV6-1; CDR3aa: CASSTSHSSYEQYF
j_gene: TRBJ2-5; v_gene: TRBV4-3; CDR3aa: CASSQDPSREETQYF
j_gene: TRBJ1-2; v_gene: TRBV15; CDR3aa: CATSRAGYGYTF
j_gene: TRBJ2-7; v_gene: TRBV2; CDR3aa: CASTRQSYEQYF
j_gene: TRBJ2-3; v_gene: TRBV5-1; CDR3aa: CASSFRQGAGDTQYF
j_gene: TRBJ2-7; v_gene: TRBV19; CDR3aa: CASSRLTGTSGRTYEQYF
j_gene: TRBJ1-5; v_gene: TRBV21-1; CDR3aa: CASSNRVSDQPQHF
j_gene: TRBJ2-6; v_gene: TRBV11-2; CDR3aa: CASSSVASGANVLTF
j_gene: TRBJ2-2; v_gene: TRBV9; CDR3aa: CASSSGRNTGELFF
j_gene: TRBJ2-4; v_gene: TRBV5-1; CDR3aa: CASSLGIWDSKAKNIQYF
j_gene: TRBJ2-3; v_gene: TRBV5-4; CDR3aa: CASSPGQSTDTQYF
j_gene: TRBJ2-5; v_gene: TRBV2; CDR3aa: CASRRDGQETQYF
j_gene: TRBJ1-2; v_gene: TRBV30; CDR3aa: CACPKRANYGYTF
j_gene: TRBJ1-2; v_gene: TRBV5-1; CDR3aa: CASSWKGPGEGYTF
j_gene: TRBJ2-7; v_gene: TRBV10-3; CDR3aa: CAISEGAYEQYF
j_gene: TRBJ1-2; v_gene: TRBV5-5; CDR3aa: CASSLVARWLGQGNGYTF
j_gene: TRBJ2-7; v_gene: TRBV28; CDR3aa: CASRGIPLDYEQYF
j_gene: TRBJ1-4; v_gene: TRBV4-3; CDR3aa: CASSQGDRDEEKLFF
j_gene: TRBJ2-5; v_gene: TRBV7-7; CDR3aa: CASSLGQRYQETQYF
j_gene: TRBJ1-1; v_gene: TRBV5-1; CDR3aa: CASSLEDRDTEAFF
j_gene: TRBJ1-6; v_gene: TRBV23-1; CDR3aa: CASSPPAQANSPLHF
j_gene: TRBJ2-2; v_gene: TRBV15; CDR3aa: CATSRGGQGARELFF
j_gene: TRBJ1-4; v_gene: TRBV27; CDR3aa: CASRDRGGEKLFF
j_gene: TRBJ1-2; v_gene: TRBV20-1; CDR3aa: CSVEDGGSYTF